These 27 T cell receptor beta chains originate from one sample sequenced in a study of shared clonotypes between healthy human individuals. The protocol was immunoSEQ multiplex PCR, while the TCRdb copy is restricted to in-frame clones and leaves out a portion. The sample carries roughly 1 million clones, more than 75% recorded once. Sequences were obtained from memory CD4+ T cells from PBMCs. Subset in this sample: CD45RA-negative fraction. These receptors originate from a man younger than 35 in good health. Some clones in this sample may be carry-over from other donors' samples.

This CDR3 reads CASSLGHGSTDTQYF. The CDR3 DNA sequence: TGCGCCAGCAGCCTCGGACACGGAAGCACAGATACGCAGTATTTT. The rearrangement links TRBV5-1 to TRBJ2-3, with D possibly being TRBD1 (5 bases). The CDR3 contains 15 residues. Germline CDR1 reads SGHRS; CDR2 reads YFSETQ. V gave up 4 bases and J gave up 0 bases, with 12 bases separating them.

DNA of the CDR3: TGTGCCAGCAGCGTATCAACGACGTACGAGCAGTACTTC. Residues: CASSVSTTYEQYF. The chain employs TRBV5-5 and TRBJ2-7; D gene ambiguous. CDR3 length equals 13 residues. Per germline, CDR1 SGHKS and CDR2 YYEKEE (reference sequence). Trimming took 4 bases from V and 4 from J, leaving 12 bases between them.

The CDR3 sequence is CASSPTGDPSGNTIYF. The DNA of the CDR3 is TGTGCCAGCTCACCGACAGGGGACCCCTCTGGAAACACCATATATTTT. The V gene is TRBV18, the J gene TRBJ1-3; 8 nucleotides line up with TRBD1. Germline V gene data show CDR1 as KGHSH and CDR2 as LQKENI. The CDR3 is made up of 16 amino acids. V shed 3 bases and J 0 bases; nucleotides not matched to a gene: 4.

This clone was found a few times. Other DNA sequences within the sample encode an identical CDR3. The chain combines TRBV7-9 with TRBJ1-2; D remains unclear. Germline V gives CDR1 SEHNR, CDR2 FQNEAQ (reference sequence). Trimming took off 0 bases at V and 1 base at J, with 6 bases between the two ends. The CDR3 covers 14 residues. The CDR3 sequence is CASSLASGNYGYTF. CDR3 coding DNA: TGTGCCAGCAGCTTAGCGTCTGGTAACTATGGCTACACCTTC.

The CDR3 DNA reads TGTGCCAGCACCGAGGGTTATTTTGGAGGGGGCTACACCTTC. Translated, it gives CASTEGYFGGGYTF. This sequence joins TRBV6-1 and TRBJ1-2, with unresolved D. Germline CDR1 reads MNHNS; CDR2 reads SASEGT. The CDR3 has 14 residues. The germline V and J ends were trimmed by 7 bases and 8 bases, with 20 bases remaining between them.

The chain joins TRBV5-6 to TRBJ1-1; D perhaps matches TRBD1 (5 bases). There are 15 residues in the CDR3. Trimming took off 1 base at V and 6 bases at J, with 16 bases between the two ends. Germline lookup yields CDR1 SGHDT and CDR2 YYEEEE. CDR3 sequence: CASSLRNRQGPEAFF. The CDR3 bases are TGTGCCAGCAGCTTGCGTAACAGGCAGGGCCCTGAAGCTTTCTTT.

The genes are TRBV29-1 and TRBJ2-4; TRBD1 matches 7 bases. This CDR3 is 13 amino acids long. Germline CDR1 and CDR2: SQVTM and ANQGSEA. The V segment lost 4 bases and the J segment 6 bases; nucleotides outside the gene matches: 6. CDR3 DNA: TGCAGCGTTGCTACAGGGGTGGGAAACATTCAGTACTTC. This encodes CSVATGVGNIQYF.

This rearrangement joins TRBV4-3 to TRBJ2-7, with 7 nucleotides matching TRBD2. The germline V gene has CDR1 LGHNA and CDR2 YSLEER. After removal of 1 base from V and 5 bases from J, the junction contained 14 bases not matched to a gene. The CDR3 runs 17 residues. The CDR3 loop is CASSQGLSRRESDEQYF. CDR3 coding DNA: TGCGCCAGCAGCCAAGGTCTTAGCAGGCGGGAGTCCGACGAGCAGTACTTC.

The gene calls are TRBV19 and TRBJ2-2; no clear D. Germline V gives CDR1 LNHDA, CDR2 SQIVND (reference sequence). With 3 bases removed from V and 1 base from J, the gap between germline ends came to 9 bases. The CDR3 loop spans 15 amino acids. This CDR3 reads CASSMGRVNTGELFF. As DNA, the CDR3 is TGTGCCAGTAGTATGGGCAGAGTGAACACCGGGGAGCTGTTTTTT.

The chain carries TRBV2 and TRBJ2-1, with 7 bases identical to TRBD2. V was pared by 5 bases and J by 8 bases, with 15 bases of the junction left unmatched. This CDR3 has 16 amino acids. Per germline, CDR1 SNHLY and CDR2 FYNNEI. The CDR3 is CASSLGVQRDVHEQFF. The CDR3 DNA reads as TGTGCCAGCAGTCTGGGGGTACAGCGGGATGTACATGAGCAGTTCTTC.

This chain connects TRBV5-4 to TRBJ2-2; tentatively, D is TRBD1 (5 bases). Germline V lookup: CDR1 SGHNT, CDR2 YYREEE (reference sequence). The CDR3 has 17 amino acids. The V end lost 2 bases, the J end lost 0 bases, and 14 bases lay between the germline ends. This chain's CDR3 is CASSFVLDSANTGELFF. For the CDR3, the DNA is TGTGCCAGCAGCTTCGTTCTTGACAGCGCGAACACCGGGGAGCTGTTTTTT.

The chain employs TRBV13 and TRBJ1-3; TRBD1 aligns across 9 bases. CDR1 PRHDT and CDR2 FYEKMQ come from the germline V gene (reference sequence). V shed 4 bases and J 0 bases; nucleotides not matched to a gene: 10. This CDR3 is built from 18 residues. CDR3 sequence (DNA): TGTGCCAGCAGCTCCTTTAGGACAGGGGACAGCTCTGGAAACACCATATATTTT. Encoded protein: CASSSFRTGDSSGNTIYF.

This rearrangement joins TRBV10-1 to TRBJ2-3; 7 bases match TRBD2. This CDR3 contains 15 residues. The V and J ends lost 8 bases and 5 bases, in that order; junction bases with no gene match: 13. Germline CDR1 reads WNHNN; CDR2 reads SYGVQD (reference sequence). In DNA, the CDR3 is TGCGCCAGCTCTGGGGGACTACAGGCGGGAGATACGCAGTATTTT. Translation: CASSGGLQAGDTQYF.

The rearrangement uses TRBV19 and TRBJ2-3, with D possibly TRBD1 on 6 matching bases. The germline gives CDR1 LNHDA, CDR2 SQIVND (reference sequence). The CDR3 runs to 15 residues. Trimming took 10 bases from V and 3 from J, leaving 20 bases between them. In nucleotides, the CDR3 is TGTGCCACCGCCTCCACGGCACAGGGTACAGATACGCAGTATTTT. This sequence encodes CATASTAQGTDTQYF.

This clone was seen just once. The chain combines TRBV30 with TRBJ1-1; 8 nucleotides align to TRBD1. The CDR3 covers 12 residues. Germline V gene data show CDR1 as GTSNPN and CDR2 as SVGIG (reference sequence). The V and J ends lost 5 bases and 8 bases, in that order; junction bases with no gene match: 7. The CDR3 here is CAWLDRVREAFF. The CDR3 nucleotides are TGTGCCTGGTTGGACAGGGTCAGAGAAGCTTTCTTT.

In regard to this clone: At the DNA level, this CDR3 is encoded by other sequences in the same sample as well. The V gene is TRBV18, the J gene TRBJ2-7, with 13 bases fitting TRBD2. This CDR3 comprises 15 residues. J gave up 7 bases and V 2 bases, and 5 bases lay outside the gene matches. Germline assignment: CDR1 KGHSH and CDR2 LQKENI. CDR3 DNA: TGTGCCAGCTCACCAGGACTAGCGGGAGTAGGAGAGCAGTACTTC. This codes for CASSPGLAGVGEQYF.

In its sample, this clone was seen many times. V is TRBV6-5 and J is TRBJ1-2, with D maybe TRBD1 (5 bases). V was trimmed by 2 bases and J by 3 bases, leaving 16 bases between them. Germline assignment: CDR1 MNHEY and CDR2 SVGAGI. This CDR3 comprises 16 residues. The CDR3 DNA is TGTGCCAGCAGTTACAAAGTCCCTGGACATTACTATGGCTACACCTTC. Translation: CASSYKVPGHYYGYTF.

Details on this clone: In the same sample, other DNA sequences code for this CDR3. This rearrangement joins TRBV5-1 to TRBJ1-2, with no clear D. The V and J ends lost 0 bases and 5 bases respectively, with 5 bases between them. The CDR3 consists of 12 residues. Germline V gene lookup returns CDR1 SGHRS and CDR2 YFSETQ. The CDR3 DNA reads TGCGCCAGCAGCTTGGCAGGATATGGCTACACCTTC. As protein: CASSLAGYGYTF.

The chain carries TRBV6-5 and TRBJ1-1; D is unresolved. Trimming shortened V by 2 bases and J by 3 bases, and 7 bases separated the two germline ends. Germline V gene data show CDR1 as MNHEY and CDR2 as SVGAGI. The CDR3 sequence is 13 residues long. Here the CDR3 DNA reads TGTGCCAGCAGTTACACGGGGTACACTGAAGCTTTCTTT. Translated: CASSYTGYTEAFF.

Comment on this clone: A read error is the likely source, as a far larger clone sits one nucleotide away. The rearrangement links TRBV5-1 to TRBJ2-7; 9 positions agree with TRBD2. Per germline, CDR1 SGHRS and CDR2 YFSETQ. The CDR3 loop spans 15 amino acids. The CDR3 bases are TGCGCCAGCAGCTTGGTTATTAGCGGGAGTTACGAGCGGTACTTC. Translation: CASSLVISGSYERYF.

This chain uses TRBV5-1 with TRBJ2-5, with 9 bases fitting TRBD2. Germline CDR1 reads SGHRS; CDR2 reads YFSETQ. The CDR3 has 15 residues. J lost 1 base, V lost 0 bases, and 1 base had no gene match. The CDR3 sequence: CASSLVTSGQETQYF. CDR3 bases: TGCGCCAGCAGCTTGGTGACTAGCGGCCAAGAGACCCAGTACTTC.

In its sample, this clone was seen a few times. This chain joins TRBV7-3 and TRBJ2-2; 12 positions agree with TRBD2. Germline trimming cut 2 bases from V and 3 bases from J; bases unmatched to any gene: 4. This CDR3 comprises 17 residues. Germline CDR1 and CDR2: SGHTA and FQGTGA. The CDR3 nucleotides read TGTGCCAGCAGCTTAGGTCTAGCGGGAGGGCACACCGGGGAGCTGTTTTTT. It encodes CASSLGLAGGHTGELFF.

This chain uses TRBV10-3 with TRBJ2-5; 7 bases agree with TRBD1. Germline CDR1 and CDR2: ENHRY and SYGVKD. The CDR3 length is 14 residues. V lost 3 bases and J lost 1; bases outside the gene matches: 2. The chain's CDR3 is CAISDGTAQETQYF. Written as DNA, the CDR3 is TGTGCCATCAGTGATGGGACAGCCCAAGAGACCCAGTACTTC.

J is TRBJ2-3 and V is TRBV7-9; D is uncertain. The germline V gene has CDR1 SEHNR and CDR2 FQNEAQ (reference sequence). Trimming removed 6 bases at V and 0 bases at J, with 10 bases between. The CDR3 has 14 amino acids. The CDR3 protein is CASRRLASTDTQYF. CDR3 sequence (DNA): TGTGCCAGCAGGAGACTGGCTAGCACAGATACGCAGTATTTT.

The chain has TRBV5-1 and TRBJ1-4, with a tentative D call TRBD1 (6 bases). Trimming removed 4 bases at V and 5 bases at J, with 15 bases between. This CDR3 is built from 15 residues. Germline V gives CDR1 SGHRS, CDR2 YFSETQ. This chain's CDR3 is CASSLFGGANEKLFF. Written as DNA, the CDR3 is TGCGCCAGCAGCCTCTTTGGGGGGGCAAATGAAAAACTGTTTTTT.

V usage is TRBV6-5 and J usage is TRBJ2-7; no firm D call. Germline CDR1 reads MNHEY; CDR2 reads SVGAGI. Trimming shortened V by 2 bases and J by 5 bases, and 19 bases separated the two germline ends. This CDR3 has 16 residues. In nucleotides, the CDR3 is TGTGCCAGCAGTTACAGTCGGCGCACCCTCCCCCACGAGCAGTACTTC. Residues: CASSYSRRTLPHEQYF.

The V gene is TRBV30, the J gene TRBJ2-5; no reliable D call. The J call is in doubt because the DNA end fits TRBJ2-7 better. Germline CDR1 is GTSNPN and CDR2 is SVGIG (reference sequence). This CDR3 is built from 13 residues. The CDR3 reads CAWSRRQQYEQYF. DNA of the CDR3: TGTGCCTGGAGTCGGCGGCAACAATACGAGCAGTACTTC.